These 22 T cell receptor beta chains were all obtained from the same sample, sequenced in a study of PD-1 blockade in mismatch repair-deficient tumors. The protocol was immunoSEQ multiplex PCR, while the TCRdb copy is restricted to in-frame clones and leaves out a portion. Here the sample spans 65,000 to 80,000 clones, roughly 80% being singletons. The input for sequencing was peripheral blood, taken 2 weeks after starting pembrolizumab. The receptors originated from an adult with mismatch repair-deficient cancer.

The chain is built from TRBV5-1 and TRBJ2-3; D might be TRBD1 or TRBD2, each matching 5 bases. The germline V gene encodes CDR1 SGHRS and CDR2 YFSETQ. The ends were cut back, 4 bases at V and 5 bases at J, with 8 bases in the middle. CDR3 length: 12 residues. CDR3 in amino acids: CASSGDRDTQYF. For the CDR3, the DNA is TGCGCCAGCAGCGGGGACCGAGATACGCAGTATTTT.

The V gene is TRBV5-4, the J gene TRBJ1-2; no clear D gene. Germline V gene lookup returns CDR1 SGHNT and CDR2 YYREEE (reference sequence). The CDR3 is made up of 11 amino acids. Between the trimmed V and J ends, which lost 5 bases and 8 bases, there was a span of 10 bases. DNA for the CDR3: TGTGCCAGCAGTTACCTTACAGGCTACACCTTC. It specifies CASSYLTGYTF.

V gene TRBV7-3 combines with J gene TRBJ2-2; 9 bases agree with TRBD1. Trimming removed 4 bases from V and 3 bases from J; junction bases left unmatched: 6. This CDR3 has 16 residues. Germline V gene data show CDR1 as SGHTA and CDR2 as FQGTGA. The CDR3 DNA reads TGTGCCAGCAGCTCGTACAGGGGGCTTGACACCGGGGAGCTGTTTTTT. As protein: CASSSYRGLDTGELFF.

This clone turned up a few times. The chain recombines TRBV9 with TRBJ2-4; D remains ambiguous. Trimming shortened V by 3 bases and J by 13 bases, and 14 bases separated the two germline ends. The CDR3 runs to 12 residues. Germline V gives CDR1 SGDLS, CDR2 YYNGEE. CDR3 nucleotides: TGTGCCAGCAGCGCCCCCGGACCGGAGCAGTACTTC. This encodes CASSAPGPEQYF.

Here the CDR3 reads CASSLGNGGNQPQHF. The CDR3 nucleotides read TGTGCCAGCAGCTTAGGAAACGGGGGGAATCAGCCCCAGCATTTT. The chain combines TRBV7-8 with TRBJ1-5, with D possibly TRBD1 on 5 matching bases. In germline, CDR1 is SGHVS, CDR2 FQNEAQ. The CDR3 contains 15 residues. V lost 1 base and J 4 bases, leaving 11 bases between the germline ends.

The V gene is TRBV5-1, the J gene TRBJ2-1; 10 bases match TRBD2. This CDR3 has 14 residues. The trim removed 4 bases at V and 7 bases at J, leaving 5 bases unmatched. The germline gives CDR1 SGHRS, CDR2 YFSETQ. This CDR3 is CASSGAGGPNEQFF. The CDR3 DNA sequence: TGCGCCAGCAGCGGAGCGGGAGGGCCAAATGAGCAGTTCTTC. Filled out from reference TRBV5-1 and TRBJ2-1, the complete variable domain reads KAGVTQTPRYLIKTRGQQVTLSCSPISGHRSVSWYQQTPGQGLQFLFEYFSETQRNKGNFPGRFSGRQFSNSRSEMNVSTLELGDSALYLCASSGAGGPNEQFFGPGTRLTVL.

CDR3 region: CASSAYQGNEQFF. The CDR3 DNA is TGTGCCAGCAGCGCTTACCAGGGCAATGAGCAGTTCTTC. V gene TRBV9 combines with J gene TRBJ2-1; possible D gene TRBD1, 5 bases. From germline, CDR1 is SGDLS and CDR2 YYNGEE. V was cut by 3 bases and J by 6 bases, with 10 bases left in between. The CDR3 has 13 amino acids.

The V call is TRBV27, the J call TRBJ1-3; TRBD1 is a possible D gene (6 bases). V gave up 3 bases and J gave up 4 bases, with 10 bases separating them. This CDR3 has 14 amino acids. CDR1 and CDR2 (germline): MNHEY, SMNVEV (reference sequence). The CDR3 nucleotides read TGTGCCAGCAGTTTCTCGGGGGCAGGAAACACCATATATTTT. This codes for CASSFSGAGNTIYF.

V is TRBV4-2 and J is TRBJ1-3; weak D call: TRBD1 (5 bases). There are 16 residues in the CDR3. CDR1 LGHNA and CDR2 YNFKEQ come from the germline V gene. V was clipped by 0 bases and J by 4 bases, with 13 bases between them. The CDR3, as DNA: TGTGCCAGCAGCCAAGATGGGGCCGGGTTCGGAAACACCATATATTTT. It encodes CASSQDGAGFGNTIYF.

This clone came up a few times. The chain combines TRBV28 with TRBJ2-7; D unresolved. Germline V lookup: CDR1 MDHEN, CDR2 SYDVKM. Trimming left V 2 bases short and J 4 bases short, with 9 bases between. The CDR3 length is 13 residues. CDR3 region: CASSLPADYEQYF. DNA for the CDR3: TGTGCCAGCAGTTTACCCGCAGATTACGAGCAGTACTTC.

This clone was seen ten or more times. The rearrangement uses TRBV19 and TRBJ2-7; 7 bases align to TRBD1. CDR3 length: 14 residues. Germline CDR1 LNHDA, CDR2 SQIVND (reference sequence). V lost 1 base, J lost 3 bases, and 3 bases stayed unmatched. The chain's CDR3 is CASSIGGQYYEQYF. The CDR3 coding sequence is TGTGCCAGTAGTATAGGGGGACAGTACTACGAGCAGTACTTC.

This chain joins TRBV11-3 and TRBJ2-7; D is perhaps TRBD1 (7 bases). V lost 6 bases and J lost 4, with 19 bases in between. CDR1 and CDR2 from the germline V gene are SGHNT and YENEEA. CDR3 size: 15 residues. The CDR3 nucleotides read TGTGCCAGCAGTAGAGAGGGGGGACAGTCATACGAGCAGTACTTC. This sequence encodes CASSREGGQSYEQYF. The full variable domain, completed using reference TRBV11-3 and TRBJ2-7, is EAGVVQSPRYKIIEKKQPVAFWCNPISGHNTLYWYLQNLGQGPELLIRYENEEAVDDSQLPKDRFSAERLKGVDSTLKIQPAELGDSAVYLCASSREGGQSYEQYFGPGTRLTVT.

The rearrangement joins TRBV7-9 to TRBJ2-1; D ambiguous. Looked up from germline, CDR1 is SEHNR and CDR2 is FQNEAQ (reference sequence). The V and J ends lost 2 bases and 0 bases respectively, with 11 bases between them. The CDR3 has 16 residues. The CDR3 DNA sequence: TGTGCCAGCAGCTTAATCGGAAGGAGCTCCTACAATGAGCAGTTCTTC. It yields the protein CASSLIGRSSYNEQFF.

This clone was observed a handful of times. V usage is TRBV29-1 and J usage is TRBJ2-1, with 9 bases identical to TRBD2. Germline assignment: CDR1 SQVTM and CDR2 ANQGSEA. This CDR3 contains 15 residues. V shed 4 bases, J shed 5 bases, and the junction held 9 bases outside the gene matches. As DNA, the CDR3 is TGCAGCGTTGGGAAGACTAGCGGCCCACACAATGAGCAGTTCTTC. Protein sequence: CSVGKTSGPHNEQFF.

The chain has TRBV30 and TRBJ2-7; D unresolved. Germline-derived CDR1 and CDR2 are GTSNPN and SVGIG (reference sequence). V was shortened by 4 bases and J by 6 bases, with 13 bases between the two germline ends. The length of the CDR3 is 12 residues. The CDR3 DNA is TGTGCCTGGAAGGCGAGATTCTCCGAGCAGTACTTC. Its protein product is CAWKARFSEQYF.

The chain links TRBV14 to TRBJ1-2; D uncertain. The germline gives CDR1 SGHDN, CDR2 FVKESK. The CDR3 contains 15 residues. The V gene lost 0 bases and the J gene lost 6 bases, with 14 bases spanning the gap. The CDR3 DNA follows: TGTGCCAGCAGCCAAGACGGATTGAGGAGGGATGGCTACACCTTC. Amino acids: CASSQDGLRRDGYTF.

The rearrangement links TRBV9 to TRBJ2-7, with 9 bases fitting TRBD1. Germline CDR1 is SGDLS and CDR2 is YYNGEE. The CDR3 has 15 residues. V shed 4 bases and J 4 bases; nucleotides not matched to a gene: 9. The CDR3, as DNA: TGTGCCAGCAGCCCTCGGACAGGGGATGGATACGAGCAGTACTTC. This sequence encodes CASSPRTGDGYEQYF.

CDR3 DNA: TGTGCCAGCAGTCCGGACAGGGCTGACACTGAAGCTTTCTTT. This translates into CASSPDRADTEAFF. This rearrangement joins TRBV6-1 to TRBJ1-1, with 8 nucleotides matching TRBD1. The CDR3 is 14 amino acids. Germline loops: CDR1 MNHNS, CDR2 SASEGT. V shed 5 bases, J shed 3 bases, and the junction held 5 bases outside the gene matches.

The chain carries TRBV27 and TRBJ1-3, with D unclear. The length of the CDR3 is 16 residues. V lost 4 bases to trimming and J lost 0 bases, with 13 bases between them. CDR1 and CDR2 from the germline V gene are MNHEY and SMNVEV (reference sequence). The CDR3 coding sequence is TGTGCCAGCAGTTCAATTGGGTCCGACTCTGGAAACACCATATATTTT. Protein: CASSSIGSDSGNTIYF.

This sequence joins TRBV19 and TRBJ2-7; 7 nucleotides line up with TRBD2. Germline V CDR1 and CDR2: LNHDA, SQIVND (reference sequence). V lost 4 bases and J lost 3; bases outside the gene matches: 6. The CDR3 is 14 amino acids. CDR3: CASSTSAGDYEQYF. The CDR3 coding sequence is TGTGCCAGTAGTACCTCTGCGGGAGACTACGAGCAGTACTTC.

The genes are TRBV10-3 and TRBJ2-1; 8 bases map to TRBD2. The CDR3 is 14 amino acids. Germline V lookup: CDR1 ENHRY, CDR2 SYGVKD. V lost 6 bases to trimming and J lost 6 bases; unmatched junction nucleotides: 7. In DNA form, the CDR3 reads TGTGCCATCAGAAATAGCGGGATGAGCAATGAGCAGTTCTTC. Its translation: CAIRNSGMSNEQFF.

CDR3 protein: CASSLSGQDSGANVLTF. In DNA form, the CDR3 reads TGTGCCAGCAGTCTCTCAGGCCAGGACTCTGGGGCCAACGTCCTGACTTTC. The rearrangement joins TRBV28 to TRBJ2-6; no firm D call. In germline, CDR1 is MDHEN, CDR2 SYDVKM. The CDR3 runs to 17 residues. Trimming shortened V by 5 bases and J by 0 bases, and 14 bases separated the two germline ends.